This T cell receptor (beta chain) originates from a study of cytomegalovirus exposure and HLA in healthy donors. Method: immunoSEQ multiplex PCR; TCRdb's copy keeps in-frame clones and lacks some. The table records more than 110,000 clones, 80% to 90% of them present only once. Broader study findings: There were some public TCRs occurring in many donors, but most TCR sequences were rare. Cytomegalovirus status, reportedly, was diagnosed with high specificity and sensitivity by the classifier. The study flagged some 170 TCR beta chains as cytomegalovirus-associated.

A word on this clone: Its antigen is unidentified. Its ends do not fully match the called genes, so a read error is possible.

The origin of this receptor is a woman aged 18-29 years in good health and CMV-seropositive. The specimen sequenced was PBMCs.

The CDR3 spells CAINEGENTGELFF. DNA of the CDR3: TGTGCCATCAATGAGGGAGAGAACACCGGGGAGCTGTTTTTT. The chain joins TRBV10-3 to TRBJ2-2; tentatively, D is TRBD2 (5 bases). The CDR3 runs to 14 residues. CDR1 is ENHRY, CDR2 SYGVKD, per germline.